One T cell receptor beta chain is described in this entry. The data are from a study of blood T cell repertoires in COVID-19. As for the study in general: The United States, Italy and Spain supplied acute and convalescent COVID-19 samples. Sample material is recorded as cDNA or gDNA derived from T cells, B-cell-depleted T cells, or PBMCs.

CDR1 is SGHAT, CDR2 FQDESV, per germline (reference sequence). The J segment lost 6 bases and the V segment lost 4 bases, leaving 4 bases of the junction unmatched. The CDR3 totals 15 residues. How the authors handled the data: Using reference gene primer amplification, nucleated cell counts were estimated. Produced via immunoSEQ multiplex PCR; TCRdb's table is partial and in-frame only. Clone size and the V and J calls come from that table; the DNA yielded D and trimming. The data show 85,000 to 130,000 clones, with approximately 80% seen just once and 2.5% to 3.5% held by the top ten. The sample comprised peripheral blood. The rearrangement uses TRBV11-1 and TRBJ2-1; 12 bases line up with TRBD1. The source of this sequence is a woman of 80 years or more with active or convalescent COVID-19. The CDR3 sequence: CASSSGTGGRNEQFF. The CDR3 nucleotides are TGTGCCAGCAGCTCAGGGACAGGGGGCCGCAATGAGCAGTTCTTC. Combining the CDR3 with reference TRBV11-1 and TRBJ2-1 gives the whole variable domain EAEVAQSPRYKITEKSQAVAFWCDPISGHATLYWYRQILGQGPELLVQFQDESVVDDSQLPKDRFSAERLKGVDSTLKIQPAELGDSAMYLCASSSGTGGRNEQFFGPGTRLTVL.